The rows below give T cell receptor beta chains drawn from one sample of a study of T cells in localized non-small cell lung cancer. Generated by immunoSEQ multiplex PCR, the TCRdb table keeps only in-frame clones and is missing some. The sample carries some 85,000 clones, over 60% recorded once. The specimen comprised PBMCs, sampled before any cancer treatment. The receptors were gathered from a man aged 40 to 70 with stage II squamous cell lung carcinoma. The CDR3 runs from the conserved cysteine through the conserved F or W. The D gene is left open where the match is weak. Clone size appears in some rows only: once, few, many, or a class for an expanded clone.

DNA | CDR3 | D | size | J | V
TGTGCCAGCAGCTTAGTTGGGGCGGTCGTAGATACGCAGTATTTT | CASSLVGAVVDTQYF | NA | once | TRBJ2-3 | TRBV7-9
TGTGCCAGCAGCTTGAGCGGTAGACGGAGCAATCAGCCCCAGCATTTT | CASSLSGRRSNQPQHF | NA | many | TRBJ1-5 | TRBV5-6
TGCAGCGTTGGTAGGACGTACCAAGAGACCCAGTACTTC | CSVGRTYQETQYF | NA | NA | TRBJ2-5 | TRBV29-1
TGTGCCAGCGGCCTCCCCAGGGTAAACTATGGCTACACCTTC | CASGLPRVNYGYTF | NA | NA | TRBJ1-2 | TRBV7-2
TGTGCCAGCAGCCCCGGGACAGGGCATAGGGAAGCTTTCTTT | CASSPGTGHREAFF | TRBD1 | NA | TRBJ1-1 | TRBV11-1
TGTGCCAGCAGCCTCTCCTTACCGGGACAGGGTGTCGATGAGCAGTTCTTC | CASSLSLPGQGVDEQFF | NA | few | TRBJ2-1 | TRBV21-1
TGTGCCAGCAGTGACCAGGCTTTGCCTTCTGAAGAGACCCAGTACTTC | CASSDQALPSEETQYF | NA | NA | TRBJ2-5 | TRBV2
TGTGCCAGCAGCTCTCGACTAGCGGGGCTCCGGGATGAGCAGTTCTTC | CASSSRLAGLRDEQFF | TRBD2 | NA | TRBJ2-1 | TRBV7-2
TGTGCCAGCAGTTCCCGGACAGGGCTCGGTGAAAAACTGTTTTTT | CASSSRTGLGEKLFF | TRBD1 | NA | TRBJ1-4 | TRBV28
TGTGCCAGCAGTTTACTGCAGGGAGAACGCAATCAGCCCCAGCATTTT | CASSLLQGERNQPQHF | NA | NA | TRBJ1-5 | TRBV28
TGTGCCAGCAGTGAGCCCGGGACAGGGACGAAGACCCAGTACTTC | CASSEPGTGTKTQYF | TRBD1 | NA | TRBJ2-5 | TRBV6-1
TGTGCCAGCAGCCGGACTAGCGGGTTGAACAATGAGCAGTTCTTC | CASSRTSGLNNEQFF | TRBD2 | few | TRBJ2-1 | TRBV11-1
TGTGCCAGCAGCCGAGGGGATATATATGGCTACACCTTC | CASSRGDIYGYTF | NA | NA | TRBJ1-2 | TRBV28
TGCGCCAGCAGCCAAGAGTTAACGGGGGGGGTACTCGAGCAGTACTTC | CASSQELTGGVLEQYF | TRBD2 | NA | TRBJ2-7 | TRBV4-1
TGTGCCTGGAGTGTACCGGAAAACTATGGCTACACCTTC | CAWSVPENYGYTF | NA | NA | TRBJ1-2 | TRBV30
TGTGCCAGCAGCTTCGTGTTAGGCGAGCAGTTCTTC | CASSFVLGEQFF | NA | NA | TRBJ2-1 | TRBV7-2
TGTGCCAGCAGCCAAGGCGGGGGGACCCTCTCCTACGAGCAGTACTTC | CASSQGGGTLSYEQYF | TRBD2 | NA | TRBJ2-7 | TRBV14
TGTGCCAGCAGCTTTTTGCCCACTGAAGCTTTCTTT | CASSFLPTEAFF | NA | few | TRBJ1-1 | TRBV7-9
TGTGCCAGCAGCTCCTCCCTAAGGACTGGGGCCAACGTCCTGACTTTC | CASSSSLRTGANVLTF | NA | NA | TRBJ2-6 | TRBV7-9
TGTGCCAGCAGCCGCCTAGCGGGAGGGCCTGAGACCCAGTACTTC | CASSRLAGGPETQYF | TRBD2 | NA | TRBJ2-5 | TRBV6-5
TGTGCCAGCAGTCCCCCGATAGCGGGGGATACGCAGTATTTT | CASSPPIAGDTQYF | TRBD2 | NA | TRBJ2-3 | TRBV28
TGTGCCAGCAGCTCGGACGGCTTGCTCTCTGGAAACACCATATATTTT | CASSSDGLLSGNTIYF | NA | NA | TRBJ1-3 | TRBV11-2
TGTGCCAGCTCACCCCCATCGGTGCGGAGGGATTACAATGAGCAGTTCTTC | CASSPPSVRRDYNEQFF | NA | NA | TRBJ2-1 | TRBV18
TGTGCCAGCAGCAAAGGTGAGACGTCCCAGCATTTT | CASSKGETSQHF | NA | NA | TRBJ1-5 | TRBV21-1
TGTGCCAGCTCGTACGGGGAACGACCCCAGTTCTTC | CASSYGERPQFF | NA | NA | TRBJ2-1 | TRBV7-9
TGTGCCAGCAGCCGCGACCCTAATAGCAATCAGCCCCAGCATTTT | CASSRDPNSNQPQHF | NA | NA | TRBJ1-5 | TRBV5-4
TGCAGCGCCTGGGACAGGGGACGAACCGGGGAGCTGTTTTTT | CSAWDRGRTGELFF | TRBD1 | once | TRBJ2-2 | TRBV29-1
TGTGCCAGCAGCCCCCAGGGGAATCAGCCCCAGCATTTT | CASSPQGNQPQHF | NA | NA | TRBJ1-5 | TRBV7-6
TGTGCCAGCAGCGTGGACTGGAGCACAGATACGCAGTATTTT | CASSVDWSTDTQYF | NA | NA | TRBJ2-3 | TRBV7-9
TGTGCCAGCATAGGCGGAGGGGGCGAAAAACTGTTTTTT | CASIGGGGEKLFF | TRBD1 | NA | TRBJ1-4 | TRBV28
TGTGCCTGGAGTACTCTGCGCGTGGCTAGCGGGAGCGAAGGAGCCAAAAACATTCAGTACTTC | CAWSTLRVASGSEGAKNIQYF | TRBD2 | NA | TRBJ2-4 | TRBV30
TGTGCCAGCAGTAATACAGGGGGCACTGAAGCTTTCTTT | CASSNTGGTEAFF | TRBD1 | few | TRBJ1-1 | TRBV2
TGTGCCAGCAGCGACCGAGGACAGGGAGTCGATGAGCAGTTCTTC | CASSDRGQGVDEQFF | TRBD1 | NA | TRBJ2-1 | TRBV5-5
TGTGCCAGCAGCTCCCTAGCGGGGGGTACAGATACGCAGTATTTT | CASSSLAGGTDTQYF | TRBD2 | NA | TRBJ2-3 | TRBV7-3
TGTGCCAGCTCACCCCCGGGGAGGCGCGACGAGCAGTACTTC | CASSPPGRRDEQYF | NA | NA | TRBJ2-7 | TRBV18
TGCAGTGCTCAGCAGTATGAAAAACTGTTTTTT | CSAQQYEKLFF | NA | NA | TRBJ1-4 | TRBV20-1
TGTGCCAGTAGTATCCCTTCTGGGGCCAACGTCCTGACTTTC | CASSIPSGANVLTF | NA | once | TRBJ2-6 | TRBV19
TGCGCCAGCAGCTTGGGGATCGGGCCGAGCTCCTACGAGCAGTACTTC | CASSLGIGPSSYEQYF | NA | NA | TRBJ2-7 | TRBV4-1
TGCGCCAGCAGCCAAGATCTGGGGTCCTATGGCTACACCTTC | CASSQDLGSYGYTF | NA | NA | TRBJ1-2 | TRBV4-3
TGTGCCAGTAGTATGGGGGCAGGAATTGAGGGGGAGCTGTTTTTT | CASSMGAGIEGELFF | NA | NA | TRBJ2-2 | TRBV19
TGTGCCAGCAGAGTTGGCCTTAGAGCCAACACAGATACGCAGTATTTT | CASRVGLRANTDTQYF | NA | once | TRBJ2-3 | TRBV2
TGTGCCAGCAGTTTATTCTACAGTAATCAGCCCCAGCATTTT | CASSLFYSNQPQHF | NA | NA | TRBJ1-5 | TRBV28
TGCGCCAGCAGCCCTGTAGTAGCGGCCTACAATGAGCAGTTCTTC | CASSPVVAAYNEQFF | NA | NA | TRBJ2-1 | TRBV4-1
TGTGCCAGCAGCTCGTCCCCGAACACTGAAGCTTTCTTT | CASSSSPNTEAFF | NA | NA | TRBJ1-1 | TRBV7-3
TGTGCCAGCAGCACAGAGACGGTCAACTATGGCTACACCTTC | CASSTETVNYGYTF | NA | NA | TRBJ1-2 | TRBV4-2
TGTGCCAGCAGCCTGGGCCTTAACACTGAAGCTTTCTTT | CASSLGLNTEAFF | NA | NA | TRBJ1-1 | TRBV16
TGCGCCAGCAGCTTGGGGGGTAGTACAGATACGCAGTATTTT | CASSLGGSTDTQYF | NA | NA | TRBJ2-3 | TRBV5-1
TGTGCCAGCAGTCCGAGCGGGTATTACAATGAGCAGTTCTTC | CASSPSGYYNEQFF | NA | once | TRBJ2-1 | TRBV6-5
TGTGCCAGCAGCGTAGGAGGCGGAAACTCATTGTGGACCCAGTACTTC | CASSVGGGNSLWTQYF | NA | NA | TRBJ2-5 | TRBV9
TGTGCCAGCACCCCAAGGACTAGCGGCCGAAGCTCCTACAATGAGCAGTTCTTC | CASTPRTSGRSSYNEQFF | TRBD2 | NA | TRBJ2-1 | TRBV2
TGTGCCAGCAGCCCAGGCCCGGGGGATTCCTCCTACGAGCAGTACTTC | CASSPGPGDSSYEQYF | NA | NA | TRBJ2-7 | TRBV5-6
TGTGCCAGCAGCTTAGCAGGGTATGGCTACACCTTC | CASSLAGYGYTF | NA | NA | TRBJ1-2 | TRBV7-9
TGTGCCAGCAATATTGACAGGGGCCCCTACGAGCAGTACTTC | CASNIDRGPYEQYF | TRBD1 | NA | TRBJ2-7 | TRBV2
TGTGCCAGCAGCTCCCCCGGCGCGGGGAACGAGCAGTACTTC | CASSSPGAGNEQYF | NA | NA | TRBJ2-7 | TRBV11-2
TGTGCCAGCAGTCCTGGGGGGACAGGGAATGAAAAACTGTTTTTT | CASSPGGTGNEKLFF | TRBD1 | NA | TRBJ1-4 | TRBV28
TGTGCCAGTAAGGAACAGGGCCACAATCAGCCCCAGCATTTT | CASKEQGHNQPQHF | NA | NA | TRBJ1-5 | TRBV19
TGCGCCAGCAGCCCGCGAGAGGGGCTTTACAATGAGCAGTTCTTC | CASSPREGLYNEQFF | NA | few | TRBJ2-1 | TRBV4-1
TGTGCCAGCAGGGACTTTCCCCACGAGCAGTACTTC | CASRDFPHEQYF | NA | NA | TRBJ2-7 | TRBV6-6
TGCGCCAGCAGCCCCGGTAAGGGGGATTTAAGCTATCAGCCCCAGCATTTT | CASSPGKGDLSYQPQHF | NA | NA | TRBJ1-5 | TRBV5-1
TGTGCCAGCTCAGGGGCTGAAGCTTTCTTT | CASSGAEAFF | NA | NA | TRBJ1-1 | TRBV6-6